One sample yielded the 7 T cell receptor beta chains listed below, sequenced in a study of cytomegalovirus exposure and HLA in healthy donors. With 60 Vbeta and 13 Jbeta primers, the PCR was carried out. The repertoire was sequenced with immunoSEQ multiplex PCR; TCRdb's copy has only in-frame clones and lacks some. The table includes 35,000 to 45,000 clones, 90% detected once. The specimen was PBMCs. The receptors come from a woman under 30 in good health and CMV-seronegative.

The chain links TRBV11-2 to TRBJ1-1; a weak D match, TRBD1 (6 bases). The CDR3 runs 14 residues. With 7 bases removed from V and 1 base from J, the gap between germline ends came to 13 bases. Germline CDR1 and CDR2: SGHAT and FQNNGV. CDR3 protein: CASNIGQRNTEAFF. CDR3 DNA sequence: TGTGCCAGCAACATAGGACAGAGGAACACTGAAGCTTTCTTT.

V usage is TRBV28 and J usage is TRBJ2-7; D perhaps matches TRBD2 (5 bases). This CDR3 region has 15 residues. Deletions cut 5 bases from V and 6 bases from J, with 20 bases between. Germline-derived CDR1 and CDR2 are MDHEN and SYDVKM. The CDR3 here is CASSPRGTLSPEQYF. For the CDR3, the DNA is TGTGCCAGCAGTCCCCGGGGAACCTTATCTCCCGAGCAGTACTTC.

This clone has only one observation. This chain joins TRBV21-1 and TRBJ1-5. TRBV21-1 is termed a pseudogene. The CDR3 runs to 12 residues. Here the CDR3 reads CASSKGRVPQHF. The DNA of the CDR3 is TGTGCCAGCAGCAAAGGCCGAGTCCCCCAGCATTTT.

The table lists this clone with a few counts. The chain links TRBV6-5 to TRBJ1-2; D is perhaps TRBD1 (6 bases). The CDR3 sequence is 13 residues long. Looked up from germline, CDR1 is MNHEY and CDR2 is SVGAGI. The V end was cut by 9 bases, the J end by 2 bases, with 13 bases between. CDR3 nucleotides: TGTGCCAGTCAGCCGGGGGGCAACTATGGCTACACCTTC. It codes for CASQPGGNYGYTF.

As for this clone: At one end the junction does not follow the germline gene, possibly because of a read error. The J gene is TRBJ1-5, the V gene TRBV18; the D gene is possibly TRBD1 (6 bases). Germline V lookup: CDR1 KGHSH, CDR2 LQKENI. The CDR3 has 15 residues. The CDR3 protein is CAGSPQGDSNQPQHF. The CDR3 nucleotides are TGTGCCGGCTCACCACAGGGAGATAGCAATCAGCCCCAGCATTTT.

The V call is TRBV10-3, the J call TRBJ1-3; perhaps TRBD1 as D (5 bases). CDR1 ENHRY and CDR2 SYGVKD come from the germline V gene. The CDR3 covers 15 residues. Between the trimmed V and J ends, which lost 2 bases and 7 bases, there was a span of 15 bases. CDR3 sequence (DNA): TGTGCCATCAGTGAGCCCCCGGGTTCAGGGAACACCATATATTTT. Protein sequence: CAISEPPGSGNTIYF.

The V gene is TRBV28, the J gene TRBJ2-7, with TRBD2 matching 8 bases. Trimming cost V 10 bases and J 7 bases; bases outside gene matches: 15. Germline CDR1 reads MDHEN; CDR2 reads SYDVKM. The CDR3 loop spans 14 amino acids. The DNA of the CDR3 is TGTGCCACCATAAGGACTAGCCGCCTTCGGGAGCAGTACTTC. Residues: CATIRTSRLREQYF.